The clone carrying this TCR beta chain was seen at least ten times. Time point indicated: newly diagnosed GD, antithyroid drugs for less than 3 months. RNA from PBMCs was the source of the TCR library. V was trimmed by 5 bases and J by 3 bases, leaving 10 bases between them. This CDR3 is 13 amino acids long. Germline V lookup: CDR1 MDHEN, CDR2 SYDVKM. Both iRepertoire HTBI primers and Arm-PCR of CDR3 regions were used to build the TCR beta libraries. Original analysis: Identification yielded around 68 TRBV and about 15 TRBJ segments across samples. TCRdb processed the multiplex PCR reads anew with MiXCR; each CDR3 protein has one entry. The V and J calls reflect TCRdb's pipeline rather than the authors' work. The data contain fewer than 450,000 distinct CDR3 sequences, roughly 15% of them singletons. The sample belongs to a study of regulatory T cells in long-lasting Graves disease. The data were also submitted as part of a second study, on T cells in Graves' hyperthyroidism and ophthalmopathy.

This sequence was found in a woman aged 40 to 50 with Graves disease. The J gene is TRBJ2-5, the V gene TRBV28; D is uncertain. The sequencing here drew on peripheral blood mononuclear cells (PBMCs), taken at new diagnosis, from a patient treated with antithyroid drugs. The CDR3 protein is CASSTQLKETQYF. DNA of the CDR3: TGTGCCAGCAGTACCCAGCTGAAAGAGACCCAGTACTTC.